The 27 T cell receptor beta chains below all came from one sample that was sequenced in a study of blood T cell repertoires in COVID-19. TCRdb's copy holds only in-frame clones and misses some; the assay was immunoSEQ multiplex PCR. This sample carries 150,000 to 200,000 clones, 89% of them seen once, and the ten largest clones take about 1.9%. Sequenced sample: peripheral blood. Source of these receptors: a man between 18 and 29 years old who had recovered from COVID-19.

This chain links TRBV30 with TRBJ2-7; 7 bases match TRBD1. With 4 bases clipped from V and 7 bases from J, the junction kept 10 bases outside the gene matches. Germline loops: CDR1 GTSNPN, CDR2 SVGIG (reference sequence). The CDR3 length is 13 residues. The CDR3 loop is CAWTEGAAQEQYF. The CDR3 nucleotides read TGTGCCTGGACTGAGGGGGCAGCCCAGGAGCAGTACTTC.

The rearrangement uses TRBV18 and TRBJ2-2; TRBD2 agrees at 10 bases. The V gene's germline CDR1 is KGHSH and CDR2 LQKENI. The ends lost 4 bases at V and 6 bases at J; junction bases unmatched: 5. The length of the CDR3 is 15 residues. The CDR3 region has the DNA TGTGCCAGCTCACGTCAGACTAGCGGGCCCGGGGAGCTGTTTTTT. Residues: CASSRQTSGPGELFF.

The V gene is TRBV9, the J gene TRBJ2-1, with 11 bases matching TRBD2. V was pared by 0 bases and J by 6 bases, with 2 bases of the junction left unmatched. This CDR3 is built from 15 residues. Per germline, CDR1 SGDLS and CDR2 YYNGEE. The CDR3 loop reads CASSVELAGANEQFF. Written as DNA, the CDR3 is TGTGCCAGCAGCGTAGAACTAGCGGGAGCCAATGAGCAGTTCTTC.

The chain recombines TRBV6-6 with TRBJ1-1; TRBD1 matches 7 bases. V lost 7 bases to trimming and J lost 5 bases; unmatched junction nucleotides: 16. CDR3 size: 16 residues. In germline, CDR1 is MNHNY, CDR2 SVGAGI (reference sequence). CDR3 residues: CASKTSSTGRRTEAFF. DNA for the CDR3: TGTGCCAGCAAAACTTCTTCGACAGGGCGGAGGACTGAAGCTTTCTTT.

The CDR3 reads CASSLGWTPETQYF. CDR3 sequence (DNA): TGTGCCAGCAGCTTAGGATGGACACCCGAGACCCAGTACTTC. This chain joins TRBV7-9 and TRBJ2-5, with TRBD1 as a possible D gene (5 bases). The CDR3 is 14 residues long. In germline, CDR1 is SEHNR, CDR2 FQNEAQ (reference sequence). V was trimmed by 1 base and J by 5 bases, leaving 11 bases between them. The full variable domain, in which reference TRBV7-9 and TRBJ2-5 provide the parts outside the CDR3, is DTGVSQNPRHKITKRGQNVTFRCDPISEHNRLYWYRQTLGQGPEFLTYFQNEAQLEKSRLLSDRFSAERPKGSFSTLEIQRTEQGDSAMYLCASSLGWTPETQYFGPGTRLLVL.

The chain carries TRBV7-9 and TRBJ1-3; D remains ambiguous. This CDR3 has 15 residues. V was pared by 5 bases and J by 7 bases, with 18 bases between. CDR1 and CDR2 (germline): SEHNR, FQNEAQ (reference sequence). The CDR3 sequence is CASSPGLPSGNTIYF. The CDR3 DNA sequence: TGTGCCAGCAGCCCCGGACTGCCCTCGGGGAACACCATATATTTT.

The chain combines TRBV5-4 with TRBJ2-1; D remains ambiguous. This CDR3 is built from 16 residues. V was shortened by 1 base and J by 0 bases, with 11 bases between the two germline ends. Germline CDR1 SGHNT, CDR2 YYREEE (reference sequence). Here the CDR3 reads CASSLLGGLSYNEQFF. The CDR3 DNA reads as TGTGCCAGCAGCTTGCTTGGCGGTCTCTCCTACAATGAGCAGTTCTTC.

As concerns this clone: This specimen includes other DNA sequences encoding the same CDR3. The chain uses TRBV28 and TRBJ2-7, with D possibly TRBD1 on 6 matching bases. This CDR3 has 13 residues. CDR1 is MDHEN, CDR2 SYDVKM, per germline. V was cut by 8 bases and J by 1 base, with 12 bases left in between. The CDR3 DNA reads as TGTGCCAGCTCCTCCGGACAGTCCTACGAGCAGTACTTC. Protein product: CASSSGQSYEQYF.

In this sample, this clone turned up once. The V call is TRBV4-3, the J call TRBJ2-1, with D hard to call. CDR1 and CDR2 (germline): LGHNA, YSLEER. The germline V and J ends were trimmed by 0 bases and 0 bases, with 6 bases remaining between them. The CDR3 runs to 15 residues. The CDR3: CASSQDSSSYNEQFF. CDR3 coding DNA: TGCGCCAGCAGCCAAGATAGCAGCTCCTACAATGAGCAGTTCTTC.

The chain recombines TRBV2 with TRBJ2-3; TRBD1 aligns across 7 bases. The CDR3 covers 15 residues. Looked up from germline, CDR1 is SNHLY and CDR2 is FYNNEI. The V and J ends lost 6 bases and 0 bases, in that order; junction bases with no gene match: 6. CDR3 loop: CASRPETGSTDTQYF. CDR3 DNA sequence: TGTGCCAGCAGGCCGGAGACAGGGAGCACAGATACGCAGTATTTT. Complete variable domain (other parts from reference TRBV2 and TRBJ2-3): EPEVTQTPSHQVTQMGQEVILRCVPISNHLYFYWYRQILGQKVEFLVSFYNNEISEKSEIFDDQFSVERPDGSNFTLKIRSTKLEDSAMYFCASRPETGSTDTQYFGPGTRLTVL.

The rearrangement joins TRBV20-1 to TRBJ2-5; tentative D call: TRBD1 (6 bases). Germline CDR1 and CDR2: DFQATT and SNEGSKA (reference sequence). The CDR3 length is 15 residues. V lost 3 bases and J 0 bases, leaving 14 bases between the germline ends. In DNA form, the CDR3 reads TGCAGTGCTAGTCTCCAGGGGTTGAACCAAGAGACCCAGTACTTC. Its protein product is CSASLQGLNQETQYF.

Only one count was recorded for this clone. The chain recombines TRBV24-1 with TRBJ2-7; 7 bases are a match to TRBD2. The CDR3 runs 13 residues. V gave up 9 bases and J gave up 5 bases; unmatched junction bases: 9. Per the germline V gene, CDR1 is KGHDR and CDR2 is SFDVKD. In DNA, the CDR3 is TGTGCCACCCAAGCCCGGGACTATCACGAGCAGTACTTC. Protein: CATQARDYHEQYF.

This chain joins TRBV6-1 and TRBJ1-6; no firm D call. Deletions cut 1 base from V and 1 base from J, with 8 bases between. Germline V gene sequence: CDR1 MNHNS, CDR2 SASEGT. The CDR3 covers 16 residues. The CDR3, as DNA: TGTGCCAGCAGTGAAGGGGAGGGTTCCTATAATTCACCCCTCCACTTT. Amino acid sequence: CASSEGEGSYNSPLHF.

The chain carries TRBV6-2 or TRBV6-3 and TRBJ2-7; D is possibly TRBD1 (6 bases). Per the germline V gene, CDR1 is MNHEY and CDR2 is SVGEGT. The CDR3 is made up of 13 amino acids. V lost 5 bases and J 4 bases, leaving 12 bases between the germline ends. The CDR3 here is CASSGQPPYEQYF. The CDR3 DNA sequence: TGTGCCAGCAGTGGACAGCCCCCGTACGAGCAGTACTTC.

The V gene is TRBV2, the J gene TRBJ2-7; D possibly corresponds to TRBD2 (5 bases). The germline gives CDR1 SNHLY, CDR2 FYNNEI. Trimming took 6 bases from V and 4 from J, leaving 16 bases between them. The CDR3 is 14 amino acids. CDR3 region: CASSLEGGRYEQYF. The CDR3 DNA is TGTGCCAGCAGCCTAGAAGGAGGAAGGTACGAGCAGTACTTC.

A remark on this clone: Other DNA sequences within the sample encode an identical CDR3. The chain recombines TRBV18 with TRBJ1-1, with 8 bases aligning to TRBD1. The length of the CDR3 is 14 residues. V shed 2 bases, J shed 1 base, and the junction held 0 bases outside the gene matches. Per the germline V gene, CDR1 is KGHSH and CDR2 is LQKENI. This CDR3 reads CASSPGTGNTEAFF. The DNA of the CDR3 is TGTGCCAGCTCACCAGGGACAGGGAACACTGAAGCTTTCTTT.

The V call is TRBV10-3, the J call TRBJ1-1; D not resolved. Germline V lookup: CDR1 ENHRY, CDR2 SYGVKD. The CDR3 has 14 residues. V lost 2 bases to trimming and J lost 0 bases, with 7 bases between them. CDR3: CAISEEGMNTEAFF. The CDR3 DNA reads TGTGCCATCAGTGAGGAGGGCATGAACACTGAAGCTTTCTTT.

The chain joins TRBV18 to TRBJ1-2, with D possibly matching TRBD1 (6 bases). Germline V CDR1 and CDR2: KGHSH, LQKENI. V was trimmed by 0 bases and J by 8 bases, leaving 13 bases between them. This CDR3 spans 14 amino acids. The CDR3 sequence: CASSPPGALGGYTF. DNA of the CDR3: TGTGCCAGCTCACCACCGGGGGCTCTGGGAGGCTACACCTTC.

The gene calls are TRBV19 and TRBJ2-3; TRBD1 agrees at 7 bases. The CDR3 has 15 amino acids. The J segment lost 5 bases and the V segment lost 8 bases, leaving 13 bases of the junction unmatched. Germline lookup yields CDR1 LNHDA and CDR2 SQIVND (reference sequence). The CDR3 coding sequence is TGTGCCAGTTCTGACAGGGTGGAAGTCAAAGATACGCAGTATTTT. Encoded protein: CASSDRVEVKDTQYF.

The chain recombines TRBV7-6 with TRBJ2-3, with D perhaps TRBD2 (6 bases). Trimming took 3 bases from V and 1 from J, leaving 23 bases between them. The CDR3 is 19 amino acids. CDR1 and CDR2 (germline): SGHVS, FNYEAQ. DNA for the CDR3: TGTGCCAGCAGCTTTGGGCTTGCGGGGAGGAGTGGGGGCACAGATACGCAGTATTTT. Amino acids: CASSFGLAGRSGGTDTQYF.

The chain joins TRBV4-3 to TRBJ1-4; D might be TRBD1 (5 bases). This CDR3 contains 16 residues. Trimming took 1 base from V and 8 from J, leaving 17 bases between them. In germline, CDR1 is LGHNA, CDR2 YSLEER. Here the CDR3 reads CASSQARQRLEEKLFF. In nucleotides, the CDR3 is TGCGCCAGCAGCCAAGCCCGACAGCGTTTGGAGGAAAAACTGTTTTTT.

The V call is TRBV2, the J call TRBJ2-1, with 13 positions matching TRBD2. Unmatched junction bases numbered 4, after V lost 5 bases and J lost 0 bases. Germline V gives CDR1 SNHLY, CDR2 FYNNEI. CDR3 length equals 17 residues. The CDR3 region is CASSKGTSGISYNEQFF. CDR3 bases: TGTGCCAGCAGTAAGGGGACTAGCGGGATCTCCTACAATGAGCAGTTCTTC. The full variable domain, rest sourced from reference TRBV2 and TRBJ2-1, is EPEVTQTPSHQVTQMGQEVILRCVPISNHLYFYWYRQILGQKVEFLVSFYNNEISEKSEIFDDQFSVERPDGSNFTLKIRSTKLEDSAMYFCASSKGTSGISYNEQFFGPGTRLTVL.

The J gene is TRBJ2-7, the V gene TRBV27, with D possibly matching TRBD2 (6 bases). Germline assignment: CDR1 MNHEY and CDR2 SMNVEV (reference sequence). This CDR3 contains 14 residues. Trimming pared 2 bases from V and 6 bases from J, leaving 14 bases between. The CDR3 DNA reads TGTGCCAGCAGTTTAGGGGCTAGCGCAGGCGAGCAGTACTTC. Translation gives CASSLGASAGEQYF.

This clone showed up just once. The gene calls are TRBV4-1 and TRBJ1-1; no clear D gene. Deletions cut 3 bases from V and 0 bases from J, with 17 bases between. The CDR3 extends over 17 amino acids. The germline gives CDR1 MGHRA, CDR2 YSYEKL. The DNA of the CDR3 is TGCGCCAGCAGCCACCATCGGGAGGGTTCAATGAACACTGAAGCTTTCTTT. It codes for CASSHHREGSMNTEAFF.

The CDR3 nucleotides read TGTGCCAGCAGCGTGCAGGGTCTTCCAGATACGCAGTATTTT. This gives the protein CASSVQGLPDTQYF. V and J are TRBV7-2 and TRBJ2-3; D possibly corresponds to TRBD1 (5 bases). Germline assignment: CDR1 SGHTA and CDR2 FQGNSA. Between the trimmed V and J ends, which lost 5 bases and 4 bases, there was a span of 13 bases. The CDR3 consists of 14 residues.

The gene calls are TRBV28 and TRBJ1-2, with a weak D call TRBD1 (6 bases). Trimming removed 6 bases from V and 3 bases from J, with 14 bases in between. This CDR3 comprises 14 residues. Germline V gene sequence: CDR1 MDHEN, CDR2 SYDVKM. The CDR3 sequence: CASRITGQDYGYTF. The CDR3 region has the DNA TGTGCCAGCAGGATCACGGGACAAGACTATGGCTACACCTTC.

This clone was counted only a few times. This sequence joins TRBV9 and TRBJ2-7, with 8 nucleotides matching TRBD2. Per the germline V gene, CDR1 is SGDLS and CDR2 is YYNGEE. The CDR3 totals 16 residues. V lost 5 bases, J lost 5 bases, and 15 bases stayed unmatched. The CDR3 spells CASSAQAGELFDEQYF. CDR3 DNA sequence: TGTGCCAGCAGTGCTCAAGCGGGAGAGCTTTTCGACGAGCAGTACTTC.